The table lists the clone carrying this T cell receptor (beta chain) with many counts. Its matching antigen is unknown. These data come from a study of Graves' ophthalmopathy and Graves' hyperthyroidism. Study-wide results and limits: Most expanded thyroid clonotypes above 0.001 frequency also appeared in blood. Sensitivity of around 85% and specificity of about 77% were achieved when a 13-signature model separated ophthalmopathy from stable hyperthyroidism.

The CDR3 loop spans 15 amino acids. Germline values: CDR1 MNHNS, CDR2 SASEGT. The V segment lost 6 bases and the J segment 4 bases; nucleotides outside the gene matches: 5. PBMCs were isolated by Ficoll-Paque density gradient centrifugation, using 7.5 to 10 ml of fresh peripheral blood as the starting material. The authors amplified TCR beta CDR3 regions, and they did so from RNA transcripts for repertoire sequencing. RT-PCR was first run with HTBI primers, then multiplex PCR in a second round. From the multiplex PCR reads, TCRdb called clonotypes with MiXCR, one entry per CDR3 protein. Among approximately 210,000 distinct CDR3 sequences listed, 25% to 30% were seen once.

Input material: peripheral blood. The TCR was taken from a man between 45 and 60 years old with Graves' ophthalmopathy. The chain uses TRBV6-1 and TRBJ2-2; 10 bases align to TRBD2. This chain's CDR3 is CASSPAGGITGELFF. The CDR3 nucleotides read TGTGCCAGCAGCCCAGCGGGAGGGATCACCGGGGAGCTGTTTTTT.